This TCR beta chain derives from a study of shared clonotypes between healthy human individuals. The V and J ends lost 4 bases and 2 bases, in that order; junction bases with no gene match: 3. Germline-derived CDR1 and CDR2 are MNHNY and SVGAGI (reference sequence). This CDR3 has 14 amino acids. Those who donated were healthy HIV-negative adults, with no recent acute infections or vaccinations reported. TCRdb's table, derived via immunoSEQ multiplex PCR, lists solely in-frame clones and lacks some. Of more than 1 million clones in the sample, 75% to 80% were seen once. Sequencing was done on a sample of memory CD4+ T cells from PBMCs. The subset denotes: CD45RA-negative fraction. The genes are TRBV6-6 and TRBJ1-2, with 8 bases that match TRBD1. The receptor was derived from a man aged 18 to 30 in good health. Some clones in this sample may be carry-over from other donors' samples. The CDR3 reads CASSSRQGNYGYTF. For the CDR3, the DNA is TGTGCCAGCAGTTCACGACAGGGGAACTATGGCTACACCTTC.